These 19 T cell receptor beta chains share one sample of origin, sequenced in a study of beta chain features in type 1 diabetes. The isolated RNA, all of it, was reverse transcribed, so expressed TCRB transcripts were what got sequenced. Clones were read by immunoSEQ multiplex PCR, and TCRdb kept only the in-frame ones, dropping some. The sample has roughly 180,000 clones; 10% to 15% are singletons. Sequencing was performed on central memory CD4+ T cells from blood. These receptors all come from a woman aged 18-30 years in good health.

This clone was recorded a few times. This rearrangement joins TRBV28 to TRBJ1-1; no clear D. V lost 4 bases, J lost 4 bases, and 7 bases lay in between. The CDR3 totals 12 residues. Germline CDR1 and CDR2: MDHEN and SYDVKM. The CDR3: CASSSYPTEAFF. The CDR3 coding sequence is TGTGCCAGCAGTTCGTATCCCACTGAAGCTTTCTTT.

A few counts support this clone. V gene TRBV7-9 combines with J gene TRBJ1-1; no definite D call. Trimming stripped 5 bases from V and 5 bases from J, with 9 bases between. Germline CDR1 and CDR2: SEHNR and FQNEAQ (reference sequence). The CDR3 loop spans 12 amino acids. Here the CDR3 DNA reads TGTGCCAGCAGCCGTACAGAGACTGAAGCTTTCTTT. It yields the protein CASSRTETEAFF.

This clone came up many times. This rearrangement joins TRBV29-1 to TRBJ2-4; TRBD2 matches at 8 bases. Per the germline V gene, CDR1 is SQVTM and CDR2 is ANQGSEA. The CDR3 covers 14 residues. After removal of 6 bases from V and 6 bases from J, the junction contained 10 bases not matched to a gene. In DNA form, the CDR3 reads TGCAGCGTCCGGACTAGCCAGCGACTAAACATTCAGTACTTC. Translation gives CSVRTSQRLNIQYF. Full variable domain (rest looked up from reference TRBV29-1 and TRBJ2-4): SAVISQKPSRDICQRGTSLTIQCQVDSQVTMMFWYRQQPGQSLTLIATANQGSEATYESGFVIDKFPISRPNLTFSTLTVSNMSPEDSSIYLCSVRTSQRLNIQYFGAGTRLSVL.

The chain recombines TRBV6-5 with TRBJ1-5; 8 bases agree with TRBD1. Germline V CDR1 and CDR2: MNHEY, SVGAGI. The CDR3 sequence is 15 residues long. The V gene end was trimmed by 7 bases and the J gene end by 6 bases; junction bases not matched to a gene: 11. CDR3 residues: CASIFGQGRGQPQHF. The CDR3 DNA is TGTGCCAGCATCTTCGGACAGGGTCGTGGTCAGCCCCAGCATTTT.

The V gene is TRBV28, the J gene TRBJ2-7; TRBD2 matches at 10 bases. CDR3 length: 15 amino acids. Germline values: CDR1 MDHEN, CDR2 SYDVKM. The trim removed 5 bases at V and 2 bases at J, leaving 6 bases unmatched. The CDR3 bases are TGTGCCAGCAGTAGGACTAGCGGAACAACCTACGAGCAGTACTTC. Translation: CASSRTSGTTYEQYF.

This clone was counted only a few times. The chain uses TRBV5-1 and TRBJ1-1, with TRBD1 matching over 7 bases. Germline CDR1 and CDR2: SGHRS and YFSETQ. The CDR3 spans 15 residues. J gave up 1 base and V 6 bases, and 9 bases lay outside the gene matches. The CDR3 loop is CASKSGSGGNTEAFF. The CDR3 DNA is TGCGCCAGCAAATCCGGGTCAGGGGGGAACACTGAAGCTTTCTTT.

CDR3 sequence (DNA): TGTGCCAGCAGCTTCGACAGGGGATCCGAGCAGTACTTC. Translated, it gives CASSFDRGSEQYF. The chain uses TRBV7-9 and TRBJ2-7, with 8 bases that match TRBD1. Trimming cost V 3 bases and J 6 bases; bases outside gene matches: 4. Germline CDR1 SEHNR, CDR2 FQNEAQ (reference sequence). The CDR3 loop spans 13 amino acids.

This clone has just a few counts. V and J are TRBV11-2 and TRBJ2-6, with 7 bases lining up with TRBD1. CDR1 SGHAT and CDR2 FQNNGV come from the germline V gene. CDR3 length: 17 amino acids. V lost 5 bases, J lost 1 base, and 8 bases stayed unmatched. The CDR3 reads CASSGTGVRSGANVLTF. The CDR3 nucleotides are TGTGCCAGCAGCGGAACAGGGGTTCGGTCTGGGGCCAACGTCCTGACTTTC.

The J gene is TRBJ2-3, the V gene TRBV28; possible D gene TRBD1, 6 bases. The V and J ends lost 5 bases and 2 bases respectively, with 14 bases between them. Germline V gene lookup returns CDR1 MDHEN and CDR2 SYDVKM. This CDR3 is built from 15 residues. CDR3 sequence: CASSAHGQYTDTQYF. CDR3 coding DNA: TGTGCCAGCAGTGCCCATGGACAGTACACAGATACGCAGTATTTT. Full variable domain (missing parts from reference TRBV28 and TRBJ2-3): DVKVTQSSRYLVKRTGEKVFLECVQDMDHENMFWYRQDPGLGLRLIYFSYDVKMKEKGDIPEGYSVSREKKERFSLILESASTNQTSMYLCASSAHGQYTDTQYFGPGTRLTVL.

This clone turned up a few times. The chain uses TRBV7-2 and TRBJ2-2; maybe TRBD1 (5 bases). The germline V and J ends were trimmed by 5 bases and 3 bases, with 13 bases remaining between them. The length of the CDR3 is 15 residues. Germline CDR1 is SGHTA and CDR2 is FQGNSA. CDR3 coding DNA: TGTGCCAGCAGCCCTACTTTAGGGGACACCGGGGAGCTGTTTTTT. It specifies CASSPTLGDTGELFF.

This clone was recorded a few times. This chain's CDR3 is CASRFSSGRASADTQYF. The CDR3 region has the DNA TGTGCCAGCAGATTCTCTAGCGGGAGGGCAAGCGCAGATACGCAGTATTTT. The rearrangement joins TRBV28 to TRBJ2-3, with 12 bases identical to TRBD2. Germline values: CDR1 MDHEN, CDR2 SYDVKM. CDR3 length: 17 amino acids. V gave up 6 bases and J gave up 4 bases; unmatched junction bases: 11.

The V and J genes are TRBV27 and TRBJ2-2, with TRBD2 matching 7 bases. The trim removed 10 bases at V and 0 bases at J, leaving 11 bases unmatched. The germline CDR1 and CDR2 sequences are MNHEY and SMNVEV (reference sequence). This CDR3 has 16 residues. The CDR3 DNA sequence: TGTGCCACCAGACCATCGAGCGGGACGAACACCGGGGAGCTGTTTTTT. This gives the protein CATRPSSGTNTGELFF.

There are a few counts of this clone. The CDR3 sequence is CASGSVGQGSLETQYF. The CDR3 bases are TGTGCCAGCGGGTCCGTAGGACAGGGGTCGTTAGAGACCCAGTACTTC. The V gene is TRBV19, the J gene TRBJ2-5; 9 nucleotides agree with TRBD1. In germline, CDR1 is LNHDA, CDR2 SQIVND (reference sequence). The CDR3 is made up of 16 amino acids. After removal of 9 bases from V and 4 bases from J, the junction contained 15 bases not matched to a gene.

The V gene is TRBV2, the J gene TRBJ2-1, with D possibly TRBD1 on 5 matching bases. V was pared by 4 bases and J by 5 bases, with 12 bases between. This CDR3 has 14 amino acids. Germline-derived CDR1 and CDR2 are SNHLY and FYNNEI. The CDR3 nucleotides read TGTGCCAGCAGTGTTGCGACACAGGACAATGAGCAGTTCTTC. Translating it yields CASSVATQDNEQFF. Combining the CDR3 with reference TRBV2 and TRBJ2-1 gives the whole variable domain EPEVTQTPSHQVTQMGQEVILRCVPISNHLYFYWYRQILGQKVEFLVSFYNNEISEKSEIFDDQFSVERPDGSNFTLKIRSTKLEDSAMYFCASSVATQDNEQFFGPGTRLTVL.

This clone has just a few counts. V and J are TRBV5-1 and TRBJ2-7; possible D gene TRBD2, 6 bases. V gave up 1 base and J gave up 7 bases, with 9 bases separating them. Germline V CDR1 and CDR2: SGHRS, YFSETQ. The CDR3 has 12 residues. The chain's CDR3 is CASSLPGREQYF. Here the CDR3 DNA reads TGCGCCAGCAGCTTGCCAGGGAGGGAGCAGTACTTC.

The chain links TRBV9 to TRBJ2-7; TRBD2 matches at 13 bases. The CDR3 extends over 13 amino acids. Germline trimming cut 3 bases from V and 9 bases from J; bases unmatched to any gene: 3. In germline, CDR1 is SGDLS, CDR2 YYNGEE. The CDR3 spells CASSGTSGSWQYF. The CDR3 DNA is TGTGCCAGCAGCGGGACTAGCGGGAGTTGGCAGTACTTC.

J is TRBJ1-4 and V is TRBV7-2; TRBD1 might be the D (6 bases). Between the trimmed V and J ends, which lost 5 bases and 7 bases, there was a span of 20 bases. The CDR3 is 16 residues long. CDR1 and CDR2 (germline): SGHTA, FQGNSA. DNA for the CDR3: TGTGCCAGCAGCCTTGTGGTGGGGGCGCTTGGTGAAAAACTGTTTTTT. Protein sequence: CASSLVVGALGEKLFF.

This clone was detected a few times. The chain carries TRBV11-2 and TRBJ2-7; D not resolved. Germline V gene sequence: CDR1 SGHAT, CDR2 FQNNGV. V was shortened by 4 bases and J by 3 bases, with 4 bases between the two germline ends. The CDR3 totals 11 residues. CDR3 region: CASSSVYEQYF. The DNA of the CDR3 is TGTGCCAGCAGCTCTGTCTACGAGCAGTACTTC.

This clone appeared a few times. V usage is TRBV7-2 and J usage is TRBJ2-3, with 8 bases lining up with TRBD2. V shed 2 bases and J 5 bases; nucleotides not matched to a gene: 6. Germline CDR1 and CDR2: SGHTA and FQGNSA. The CDR3 sequence is 15 residues long. For the CDR3, the DNA is TGTGCCAGCAGCTTAATGGGGACTAGGCAAGATACGCAGTATTTT. Translating it yields CASSLMGTRQDTQYF.